This is a list of T cell receptor beta chains from one sample in a study of cytomegalovirus exposure and HLA in healthy donors. Sequencing used immunoSEQ multiplex PCR; TCRdb keeps in-frame clones, though not all of them. The sample records around 130,000 clones, more than 75% being singletons. Specimen: PBMCs. These receptor sequences come from a middle-aged man in good health and CMV-seronegative. Both conserved end residues are part of each CDR3. Fields, in order: V gene, clone size, D gene, J gene, CDR3 length, CDR3 DNA, CDR3 protein. D genes are given only for firm matches. Only part of the rows carry a size: once, few, many, or a class if the clone is expanded.

V: TRBV28; size: .; D: TRBD1; J: TRBJ1-2; length: 17; DNA: TGTGCCAGCAGTTTATGGCGACAGGGGGCGGGCGACTATGGCTACACCTTC; CDR3: CASSLWRQGAGDYGYTF
V: TRBV29-1; size: .; D: .; J: TRBJ2-5; length: 11; DNA: TGCAGCGTTGAACGGGGAGAGACCCAGTACTTC; CDR3: CSVERGETQYF
V: TRBV28; size: .; D: TRBD2; J: TRBJ2-3; length: 15; DNA: TGTGCCAGCAGTTTGACTAGCGGGAGATCAGATACGCAGTATTTT; CDR3: CASSLTSGRSDTQYF
V: TRBV2; size: .; D: .; J: TRBJ2-7; length: 11; DNA: TGTGCCAGCCGACTGGCCTACGAGCAGTACTTC; CDR3: CASRLAYEQYF
V: TRBV5-6; size: few; D: TRBD2; J: TRBJ2-5; length: 16; DNA: TGTGCCAGCAGCTTGGAGGCACTAGCGGGTTCGGAGACCCAGTACTTC; CDR3: CASSLEALAGSETQYF
V: TRBV10-3; size: once; D: .; J: TRBJ1-2; length: 14; DNA: TGTGCCATCAGTGAGATGGGCTCGGGGAGAGGCTACACCTTC; CDR3: CAISEMGSGRGYTF
V: TRBV5-1; size: .; D: TRBD2; J: TRBJ2-2; length: 17; DNA: TGCGCCAGCAGCTTGTCAACTAGCGGGGGGAACACCGGGGAGCTGTTTTTT; CDR3: CASSLSTSGGNTGELFF
V: TRBV19; size: .; D: TRBD1; J: TRBJ2-7; length: 14; DNA: TGTGCCAGTAGTCAACAGGGGATTACCTACGAGCAGTACTTC; CDR3: CASSQQGITYEQYF
V: TRBV9; size: .; D: TRBD2; J: TRBJ2-3; length: 20; DNA: TGTGCCAGCAGCGTAGCTACAGAGGAGAGCGGGGGGGCCCACACAGATACGCAGTATTTT; CDR3: CASSVATEESGGAHTDTQYF
V: TRBV7-6; size: once; D: .; J: TRBJ2-7; length: 14; DNA: TGTGCCAGCAGGCCAGCGGAGAGCTCCTACGAGCAGTACTTC; CDR3: CASRPAESSYEQYF
V: TRBV6-4; size: .; D: .; J: TRBJ2-2; length: 13; DNA: TGTGCCAGCAGTGTAGGGGGCACCGGGGAGCTGTTTTTT; CDR3: CASSVGGTGELFF
V: TRBV5-1; size: .; D: TRBD1; J: TRBJ1-1; length: 14; DNA: TGCGCCAGCAGCTTGGGAACCACGGACAGGGAAGCTTTCTTT; CDR3: CASSLGTTDREAFF
V: TRBV19; size: .; D: .; J: TRBJ2-1; length: 15; DNA: TGTGCCAGTAGTATAGTCCCTCGCGTTTCGAATGAGCAGTTCTTC; CDR3: CASSIVPRVSNEQFF
V: TRBV4-3; size: .; D: .; J: TRBJ1-4; length: 16; DNA: TGCGCCAGCAGCCAAGCTGAGTGGGGGGGAAATGAAAAACTGTTTTTT; CDR3: CASSQAEWGGNEKLFF
V: TRBV5-6; size: .; D: TRBD1; J: TRBJ2-7; length: 14; DNA: TGTGCCAGCAGCCCCGGACAGGGTTCCTACGAGCAGTACTTC; CDR3: CASSPGQGSYEQYF
V: TRBV21-1; size: few; D: .; J: TRBJ2-7; length: 16; DNA: TGTGCCAGCAGCACGCCTAAACCTAGCGGGAGGTACGAGCAGTACTTC; CDR3: CASSTPKPSGRYEQYF
V: TRBV6-5; size: once; D: .; J: TRBJ1-3; length: 13; DNA: TGTGCCAGCTCAAGGGGTTCAGGAAACACCATATATTTT; CDR3: CASSRGSGNTIYF
V: TRBV28; size: .; D: .; J: TRBJ1-5; length: 18; DNA: TGTGCCAGCAGTTTTATCCGATCAGGGCGGGAGGGCAATCAGCCCCAGCATTTT; CDR3: CASSFIRSGREGNQPQHF
V: TRBV12-5; size: few; D: TRBD1; J: TRBJ2-1; length: 12; DNA: TGTGCTAGTGGTTCAGGGGGCAATGAGCAGTTCTTC; CDR3: CASGSGGNEQFF
V: TRBV5-1; size: .; D: .; J: TRBJ2-3; length: 14; DNA: TGCGCCAGCAGCGTTAGCAGAACCACAGATACGCAGTATTTT; CDR3: CASSVSRTTDTQYF
V: TRBV28; size: once; D: TRBD2; J: TRBJ2-1; length: 15; DNA: TGTGCCAGCAGTCCCAAGGGACTAGCGCAGAATGAGCAGTTCTTC; CDR3: CASSPKGLAQNEQFF
V: TRBV2; size: .; D: TRBD2; J: TRBJ2-7; length: 14; DNA: TGTGCCAGCAGTGGGACTAGCGGGAACTACGAGCAGTACTTC; CDR3: CASSGTSGNYEQYF
V: TRBV28; size: .; D: .; J: TRBJ1-4; length: 17; DNA: TGTGCCAGCAGTGTCCTAGAGGATATCGCAACTAATGAAAAACTGTTTTTT; CDR3: CASSVLEDIATNEKLFF
V: TRBV15; size: few; D: .; J: TRBJ1-1; length: 15; DNA: TGTGCCACCAGCAGAGTTCCGGCGGGGAACACTGAAGCTTTCTTT; CDR3: CATSRVPAGNTEAFF
V: TRBV27; size: .; D: .; J: TRBJ2-3; length: 16; DNA: TGTGCCAGCAGTCCCCCAGCGGATACGAGCACAGATACGCAGTATTTT; CDR3: CASSPPADTSTDTQYF
V: TRBV6-5; size: few; D: .; J: TRBJ2-1; length: 14; DNA: TGTGCCAGCAGTGACGAAGGAGGCTACAATGAGCAGTTCTTC; CDR3: CASSDEGGYNEQFF
V: TRBV11-2; size: .; D: TRBD1; J: TRBJ2-7; length: 10; DNA: TGTGCCAGCAGCTCGGACAGGGAGTGCTTC; CDR3: CASSSDRECF
V: TRBV29-1; size: few; D: .; J: TRBJ1-2; length: 13; DNA: TGCAGCGTTGAAGATCAGGGAGGCTATGGCTACACCTTC; CDR3: CSVEDQGGYGYTF
V: TRBV27; size: .; D: .; J: TRBJ2-1; length: 17; DNA: TGTGCCAGCAGTCTTATTCGTCTGGGCAGCTCCTACAATGAGCAGTTCTTC; CDR3: CASSLIRLGSSYNEQFF
V: TRBV19; size: .; D: TRBD1; J: TRBJ1-5; length: 16; DNA: TGTGCCAGTAGTAATGGACAGGGGGGCATCAATCAGCCCCAGCATTTT; CDR3: CASSNGQGGINQPQHF
V: TRBV10-1; size: .; D: TRBD1; J: TRBJ2-6; length: 17; DNA: TGCGCCAGCAGTGCTATACGACAGGGGAACGGGGCCAACGTCCTGACTTTC; CDR3: CASSAIRQGNGANVLTF
V: TRBV11-2; size: .; D: TRBD1; J: TRBJ2-1; length: 17; DNA: TGTGCCAGCAGCTTAGATTTCGGGACAGGGGGCCGGGATGAGCAGTTCTTC; CDR3: CASSLDFGTGGRDEQFF
V: TRBV5-4; size: .; D: TRBD2; J: TRBJ2-1; length: 18; DNA: TGTGCCAGCAGCTCGGGACTAGCGGGAGTGGGGGGTTACAATGAGCAGTTCTTC; CDR3: CASSSGLAGVGGYNEQFF
V: TRBV2; size: .; D: TRBD2; J: TRBJ2-1; length: 17; DNA: TGTGCCAGCAGTGAGCGGTCGGGACTAGATGTAGACAATGAGCAGTTCTTC; CDR3: CASSERSGLDVDNEQFF
V: TRBV5-1; size: .; D: .; J: TRBJ2-5; length: 13; DNA: TGCGCCAGCAGCTTGGGGGACAAAGAGACCCAGTACTTC; CDR3: CASSLGDKETQYF
V: TRBV7-8; size: .; D: TRBD2; J: TRBJ2-7; length: 14; DNA: TGTGCCACAGGGAGACTAGCGGGCGCCTACGAGCAGTACTTC; CDR3: CATGRLAGAYEQYF
V: TRBV28; size: .; D: .; J: TRBJ2-3; length: 13; DNA: TGTGCCAGCAGTTTGGGGCAGACAGATACGCAGTATTTT; CDR3: CASSLGQTDTQYF
V: TRBV5-6; size: .; D: TRBD1; J: TRBJ1-2; length: 13; DNA: TGTGCCAGCAGTCTCACAGGGGCGGGAGGCTACACTTTC; CDR3: CASSLTGAGGYTF
V: TRBV5-1; size: .; D: .; J: TRBJ1-1; length: 13; DNA: TGCGCCAGCAGGTCAGGGGTGAACACTGAAGCTTTCTTT; CDR3: CASRSGVNTEAFF
V: TRBV5-1; size: .; D: .; J: TRBJ1-1; length: 15; DNA: TGCGCCAGCAGCTTGTTTCAGGGGCCGGACACTGAAGCTTTCTTT; CDR3: CASSLFQGPDTEAFF
V: TRBV18; size: .; D: TRBD1; J: TRBJ2-1; length: 15; DNA: TGTGCCAGCTCACCCTCGGGACAGGCTTACAATGAGCAGTTCTTC; CDR3: CASSPSGQAYNEQFF
V: TRBV4-1; size: .; D: .; J: TRBJ2-7; length: 15; DNA: TGCGCCAGCAGCCTAGTAGAGTCAGGGGATGGCGAGCAGTACTTC; CDR3: CASSLVESGDGEQYF